This T cell receptor (beta chain) came from a study of blood T cell repertoires in COVID-19. Study-level information: COVID-19 samples from acute and convalescent phases originated in the United States, Italy and Spain. T cells, B-cell-depleted T cells, or PBMCs provided the cDNA or gDNA that served as material.

In the original workflow: Counts of nucleated cells, estimated from reference gene primer amplification, were obtained. TCRdb keeps only in-frame clones here, not all; method: immunoSEQ multiplex PCR. That table is the source of V, J and clone size, and D and trimming were worked out from the DNA. The table shows hundreds of thousands of clones, with approximately 88% occurring only once. Enrollment of patients from Seattle took place during active infection, with longitudinal follow-up. Sequencing used peripheral blood. The clonotype comes from a woman in her 30s with COVID-19, enrolled during active disease.

CDR3 DNA sequence: TGTGCCAGCAGCCAAGATAACAGCTTTAATGAAAAACTGTTTTTT. This translates into CASSQDNSFNEKLFF. The chain recombines TRBV3-1 (or the pseudogene TRBV3-2) with TRBJ1-4, with unresolved D. The CDR3 has 15 amino acids. The ends were cut back, 0 bases at V and 4 bases at J, with 9 bases in the middle. From germline, CDR1 is LGHDT and CDR2 YNNKEL (reference sequence).